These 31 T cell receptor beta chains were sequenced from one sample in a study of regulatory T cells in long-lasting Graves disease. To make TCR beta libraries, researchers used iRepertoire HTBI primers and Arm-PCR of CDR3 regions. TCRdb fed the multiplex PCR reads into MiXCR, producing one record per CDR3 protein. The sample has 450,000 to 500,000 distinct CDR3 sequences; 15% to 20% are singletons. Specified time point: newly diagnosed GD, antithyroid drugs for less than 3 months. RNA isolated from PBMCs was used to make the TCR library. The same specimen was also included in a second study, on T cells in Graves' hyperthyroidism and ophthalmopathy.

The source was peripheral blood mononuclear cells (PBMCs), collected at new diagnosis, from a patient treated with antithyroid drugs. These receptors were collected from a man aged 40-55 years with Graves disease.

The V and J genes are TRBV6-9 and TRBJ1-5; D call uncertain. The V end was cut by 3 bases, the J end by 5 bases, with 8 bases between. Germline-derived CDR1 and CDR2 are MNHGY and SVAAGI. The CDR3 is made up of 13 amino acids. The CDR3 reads CASSYWWDQPQHF. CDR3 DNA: TGTGCCAGCAGTTACTGGTGGGATCAGCCCCAGCATTTT.

The CDR3 region has the DNA TGCAGTGCTAGAGAGAAAGACAGGGATTCATTCTATGGCTACACCTTC. Its protein product is CSAREKDRDSFYGYTF. The J gene is TRBJ1-2, the V gene TRBV20-1, with 7 bases aligning to TRBD1. From germline, CDR1 is DFQATT and CDR2 SNEGSKA (reference sequence). With V trimmed by 0 bases and J by 4 bases, 11 bases remained unmatched. The CDR3 is 16 residues long.

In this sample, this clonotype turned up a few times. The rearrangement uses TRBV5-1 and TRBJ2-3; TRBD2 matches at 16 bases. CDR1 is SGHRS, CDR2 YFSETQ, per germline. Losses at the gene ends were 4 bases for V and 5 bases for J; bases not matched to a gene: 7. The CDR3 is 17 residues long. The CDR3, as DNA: TGCGCCAGCAGCCCCGGGACTAGCGGGAGGGTTGGAGATACGCAGTATTTT. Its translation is CASSPGTSGRVGDTQYF.

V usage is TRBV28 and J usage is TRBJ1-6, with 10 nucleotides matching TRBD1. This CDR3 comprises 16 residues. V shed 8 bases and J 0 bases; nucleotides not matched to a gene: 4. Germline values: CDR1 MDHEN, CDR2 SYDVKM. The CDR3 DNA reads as TGTGCCAGCCAGAGGACAGGGGGCTCCTATAATTCACCCCTCCACTTT. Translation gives CASQRTGGSYNSPLHF.

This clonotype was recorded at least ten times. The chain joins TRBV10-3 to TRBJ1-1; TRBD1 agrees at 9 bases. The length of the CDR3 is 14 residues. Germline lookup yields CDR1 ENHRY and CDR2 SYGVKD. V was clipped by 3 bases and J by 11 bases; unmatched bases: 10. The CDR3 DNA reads TGTGCCATCAGTGACCGGGGGGGACAGGGTAGCGCTTTCTTT. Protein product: CAISDRGGQGSAFF.

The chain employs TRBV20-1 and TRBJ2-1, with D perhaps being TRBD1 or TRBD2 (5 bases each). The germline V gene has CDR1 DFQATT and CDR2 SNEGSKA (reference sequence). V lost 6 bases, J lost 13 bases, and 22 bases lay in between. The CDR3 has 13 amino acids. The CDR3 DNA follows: TGCAGTGCCCTGGGGGTCAGGAAAGAGACCCAGTTCTTC. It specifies CSALGVRKETQFF.

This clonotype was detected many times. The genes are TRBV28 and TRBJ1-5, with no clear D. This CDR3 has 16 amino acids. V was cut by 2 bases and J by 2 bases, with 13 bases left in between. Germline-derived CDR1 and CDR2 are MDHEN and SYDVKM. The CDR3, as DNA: TGTGCCAGCAGTTTAAGAACCGGGTCGGGCAATCAGCCCCAGCATTTT. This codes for CASSLRTGSGNQPQHF.

In nucleotides, the CDR3 is TGTGCCAGCAGTCCGAACCGGGGGCAAGATACGCAGTATTTT. Encoded protein: CASSPNRGQDTQYF. J is TRBJ2-3 and V is TRBV27; perhaps D is TRBD1 or TRBD2 (6 bases each). The CDR3 is 14 residues long. Germline lookup yields CDR1 MNHEY and CDR2 SMNVEV (reference sequence). V was pared by 5 bases and J by 5 bases, with 14 bases between.

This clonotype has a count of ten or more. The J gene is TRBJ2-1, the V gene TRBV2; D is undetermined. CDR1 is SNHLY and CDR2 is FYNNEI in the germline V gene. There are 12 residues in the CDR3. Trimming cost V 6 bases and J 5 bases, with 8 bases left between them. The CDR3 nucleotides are TGTGCCAGCAGGGACGGACACAATGAGCAGTTCTTC. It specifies CASRDGHNEQFF. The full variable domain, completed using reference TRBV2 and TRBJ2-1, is EPEVTQTPSHQVTQMGQEVILRCVPISNHLYFYWYRQILGQKVEFLVSFYNNEISEKSEIFDDQFSVERPDGSNFTLKIRSTKLEDSAMYFCASRDGHNEQFFGPGTRLTVL.

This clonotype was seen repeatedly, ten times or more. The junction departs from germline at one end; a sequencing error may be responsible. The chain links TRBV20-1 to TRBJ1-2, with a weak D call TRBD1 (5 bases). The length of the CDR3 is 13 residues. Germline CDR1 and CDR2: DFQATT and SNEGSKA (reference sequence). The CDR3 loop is CSAIITGSFLYPF. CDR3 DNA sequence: TGCAGTGCTATTATCACAGGTTCCTTCCTCTACCCCTTC.

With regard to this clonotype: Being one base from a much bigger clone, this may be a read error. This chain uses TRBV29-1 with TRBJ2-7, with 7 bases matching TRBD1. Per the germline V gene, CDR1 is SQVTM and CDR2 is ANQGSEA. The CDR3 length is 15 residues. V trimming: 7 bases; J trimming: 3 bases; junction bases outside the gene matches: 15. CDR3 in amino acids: CSGSPRDSQHYEQYF. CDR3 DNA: TGCAGCGGTTCACCCCGGGACAGTCAACACTACGAGCAGTACTTC.

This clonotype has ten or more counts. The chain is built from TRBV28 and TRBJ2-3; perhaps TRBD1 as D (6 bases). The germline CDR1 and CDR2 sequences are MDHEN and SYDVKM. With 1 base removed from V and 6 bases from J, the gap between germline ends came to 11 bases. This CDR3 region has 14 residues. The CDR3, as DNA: TGTGCCAGCAGTTTATATAGCAGGGGCGATACGCAGTATTTT. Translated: CASSLYSRGDTQYF.

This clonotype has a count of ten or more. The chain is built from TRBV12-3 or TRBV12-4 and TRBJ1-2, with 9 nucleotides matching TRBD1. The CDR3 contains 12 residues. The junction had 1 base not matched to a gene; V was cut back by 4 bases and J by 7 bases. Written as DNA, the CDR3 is TGTGCCAGCAGTTGGACAGGGGTTGGCTACACCTTC. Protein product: CASSWTGVGYTF.

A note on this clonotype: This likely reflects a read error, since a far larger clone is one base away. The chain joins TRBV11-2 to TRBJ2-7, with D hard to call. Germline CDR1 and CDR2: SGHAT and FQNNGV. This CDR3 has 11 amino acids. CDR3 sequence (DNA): TGTGCCAGCAGCTCCTCCTGCGAGCAGTACTTC. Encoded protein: CASSSSCEQYF.

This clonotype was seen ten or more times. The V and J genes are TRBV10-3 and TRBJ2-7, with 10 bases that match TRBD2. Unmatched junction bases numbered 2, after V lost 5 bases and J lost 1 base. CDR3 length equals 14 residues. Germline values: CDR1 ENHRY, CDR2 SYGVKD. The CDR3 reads CAISTGLASYEQYF. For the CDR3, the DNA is TGTGCCATCAGTACGGGACTAGCGTCCTACGAGCAGTACTTC.

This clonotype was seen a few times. The DNA for the CDR3 is TGCAGCGCCCACGATAGCCGGTATGGCTACACCTTC. Amino acids: CSAHDSRYGYTF. This chain uses TRBV29-1 with TRBJ1-2; D not resolved. This CDR3 is 12 amino acids long. The germline V and J ends were trimmed by 7 bases and 5 bases, with 14 bases remaining between them. Germline V gives CDR1 SQVTM, CDR2 ANQGSEA.

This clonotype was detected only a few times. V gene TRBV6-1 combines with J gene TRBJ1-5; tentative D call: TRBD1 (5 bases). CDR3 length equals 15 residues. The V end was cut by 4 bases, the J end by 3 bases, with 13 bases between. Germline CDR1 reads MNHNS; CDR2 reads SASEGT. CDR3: CASSAEEGSNQPQHF. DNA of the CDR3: TGTGCCAGCAGTGCCGAAGAGGGGTCCAATCAGCCCCAGCATTTT.

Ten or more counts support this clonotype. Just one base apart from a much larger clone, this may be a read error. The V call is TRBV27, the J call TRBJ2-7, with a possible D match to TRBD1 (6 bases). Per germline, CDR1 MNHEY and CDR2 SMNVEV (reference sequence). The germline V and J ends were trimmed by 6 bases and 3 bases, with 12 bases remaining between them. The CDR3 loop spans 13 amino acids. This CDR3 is CASSLGQYYEQYF. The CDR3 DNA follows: TGTGCCAGCAGCTTAGGACAGTACTACGAGCAGTACTTC.

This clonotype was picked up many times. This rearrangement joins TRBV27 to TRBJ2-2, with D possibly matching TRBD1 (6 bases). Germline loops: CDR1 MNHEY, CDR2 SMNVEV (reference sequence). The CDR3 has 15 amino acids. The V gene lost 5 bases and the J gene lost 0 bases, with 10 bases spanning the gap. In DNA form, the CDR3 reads TGTGCCAGCAGTCAGTGGACAGCGAACACCGGGGAGCTGTTTTTT. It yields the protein CASSQWTANTGELFF.

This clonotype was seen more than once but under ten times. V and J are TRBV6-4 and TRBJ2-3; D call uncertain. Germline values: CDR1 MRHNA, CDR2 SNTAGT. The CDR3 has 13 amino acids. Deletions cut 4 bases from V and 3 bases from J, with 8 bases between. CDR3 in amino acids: CASSVIPTDTQYF. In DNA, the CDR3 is TGTGCCAGCAGTGTGATCCCAACAGATACGCAGTATTTT.

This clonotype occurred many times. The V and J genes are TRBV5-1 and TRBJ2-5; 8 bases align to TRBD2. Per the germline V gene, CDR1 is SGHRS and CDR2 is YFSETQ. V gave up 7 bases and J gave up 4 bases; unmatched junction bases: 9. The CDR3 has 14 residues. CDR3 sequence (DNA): TGCGCCAGCGCGACTAGCGCCAACGGAGAGACCCAGTACTTC. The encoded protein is CASATSANGETQYF.

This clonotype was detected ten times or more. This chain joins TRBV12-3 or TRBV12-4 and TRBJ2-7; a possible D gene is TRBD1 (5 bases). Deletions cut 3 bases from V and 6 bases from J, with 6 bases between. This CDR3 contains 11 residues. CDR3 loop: CASSFRVEQYF. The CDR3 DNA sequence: TGTGCCAGCAGTTTCAGGGTCGAGCAGTACTTC.

The CDR3 sequence: CASSFSSPNTQYF. The CDR3 DNA follows: TGTGCCAGCAGTTTCTCTTCTCCCAATACGCAGTATTTT. V is TRBV6-5 and J is TRBJ2-3, with D hard to call. The CDR3 contains 13 residues. Trimming removed 4 bases from V and 7 bases from J, with 12 bases in between. Germline loops: CDR1 MNHEY, CDR2 SVGAGI.

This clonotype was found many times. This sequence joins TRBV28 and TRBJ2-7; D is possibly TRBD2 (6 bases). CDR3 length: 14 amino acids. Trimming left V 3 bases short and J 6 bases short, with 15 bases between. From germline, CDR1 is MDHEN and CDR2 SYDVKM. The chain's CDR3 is CASSFGGIDTEQYF. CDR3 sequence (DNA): TGTGCCAGCAGTTTTGGCGGGATTGATACCGAGCAGTACTTC.

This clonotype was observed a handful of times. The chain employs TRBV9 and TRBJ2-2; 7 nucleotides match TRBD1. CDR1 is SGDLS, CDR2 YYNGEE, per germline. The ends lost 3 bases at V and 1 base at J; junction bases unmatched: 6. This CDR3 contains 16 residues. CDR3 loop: CASSEQGSLNTGELFF. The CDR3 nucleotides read TGTGCCAGCAGCGAACAGGGGTCTTTGAACACCGGGGAGCTGTTTTTT.

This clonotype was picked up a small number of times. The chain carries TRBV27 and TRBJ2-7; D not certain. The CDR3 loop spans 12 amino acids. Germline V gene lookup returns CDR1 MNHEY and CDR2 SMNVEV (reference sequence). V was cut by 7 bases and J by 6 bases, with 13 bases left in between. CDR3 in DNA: TGTGCCAGCAAGGGCGCACAACGCGAGCAGTACTTC. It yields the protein CASKGAQREQYF.

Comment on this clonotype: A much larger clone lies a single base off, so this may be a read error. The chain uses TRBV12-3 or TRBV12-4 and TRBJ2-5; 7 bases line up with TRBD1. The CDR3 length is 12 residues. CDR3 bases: TGTGTCAGCAGTTTGACAGGGTCGACCCAGTACTTC. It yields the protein CVSSLTGSTQYF.

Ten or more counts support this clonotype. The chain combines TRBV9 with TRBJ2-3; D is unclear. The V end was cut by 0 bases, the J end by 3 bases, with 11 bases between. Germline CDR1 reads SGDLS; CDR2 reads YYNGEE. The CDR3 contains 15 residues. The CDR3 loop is CASSVGPLGTDTQYF. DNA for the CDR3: TGTGCCAGCAGCGTAGGCCCCTTGGGGACAGATACGCAGTATTTT.

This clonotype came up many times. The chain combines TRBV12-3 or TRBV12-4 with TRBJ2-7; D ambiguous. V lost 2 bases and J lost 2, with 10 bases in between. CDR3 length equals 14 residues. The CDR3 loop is CASSLWQTPYEQYF. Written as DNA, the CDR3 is TGTGCCAGCAGTTTATGGCAGACCCCCTACGAGCAGTACTTC.

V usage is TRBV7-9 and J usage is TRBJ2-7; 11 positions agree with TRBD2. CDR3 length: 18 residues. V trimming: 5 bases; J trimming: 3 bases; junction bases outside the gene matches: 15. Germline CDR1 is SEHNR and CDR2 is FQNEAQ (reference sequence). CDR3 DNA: TGTGCCAGCAGCCAATCCCTGGGGCGACTAGCGGGACACTACGAGCAGTACTTC. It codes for CASSQSLGRLAGHYEQYF.

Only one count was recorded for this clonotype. Written as DNA, the CDR3 is TGTGCCAGCAGCCAAGTGGGCGGGGCAAACGAGCAGTACTTC. As protein: CASSQVGGANEQYF. The V call is TRBV4-2, the J call TRBJ2-7; D possibly corresponds to TRBD2 (6 bases). V was shortened by 1 base and J by 5 bases, with 12 bases between the two germline ends. The germline V gene has CDR1 LGHNA and CDR2 YNFKEQ. CDR3 length: 14 residues.